This T cell receptor beta chain came from a study of blood T cell repertoires in COVID-19. V shed 7 bases and J 7 bases; nucleotides not matched to a gene: 8. Looked up from germline, CDR1 is SQVTM and CDR2 is ANQGSEA. The CDR3 is made up of 12 amino acids. Only in-frame clones appear in the TCRdb table, and some are missing; sequencing was by immunoSEQ multiplex PCR. The sample lists more than 65,000 clones, 60% to 75% occurring once. This clone has only one observation. The chain carries TRBV29-1 and TRBJ2-7; 9 bases fit TRBD1. The sequence was collected from a woman between 65 and 79 years old with acute or convalescent COVID-19. The sequenced material came from peripheral blood. CDR3 in amino acids: CSARDREYEQYF. Here the CDR3 DNA reads TGCAGCGCCCGGGACAGGGAATATGAGCAGTACTTC.